These 10 T cell receptor beta chains came from one sample sequenced in a study of shared clonotypes between healthy human individuals. Some clones are missing from TCRdb's copy, which holds only in-frame ones; the method was immunoSEQ multiplex PCR. This sample carries about 1 million clones, about 75% of them seen once, and the ten largest clones take 1.4% to 1.5%. Sequencing used memory CD4+ T cells sorted from blood. Subset defined: CD45RA-negative fraction. The receptors originated from a man aged 18-30 years in good health.

In its sample, this clone was seen a few times. The chain combines TRBV11-2 with TRBJ1-1; D not resolved. This CDR3 contains 15 residues. With 2 bases removed from V and 1 base from J, the gap between germline ends came to 11 bases. Germline V gives CDR1 SGHAT, CDR2 FQNNGV. Written as DNA, the CDR3 is TGTGCCAGCAGCTTAATTTGGGTCAGGAACACTGAAGCTTTCTTT. Encoded protein: CASSLIWVRNTEAFF.

The chain employs TRBV2 and TRBJ1-4, with D perhaps TRBD1 (5 bases). The CDR3 runs to 15 residues. The germline V gene encodes CDR1 SNHLY and CDR2 FYNNEI. Trimming removed 6 bases from V and 8 bases from J, with 19 bases in between. This CDR3 reads CASSGRLGREEKLFF. In DNA, the CDR3 is TGTGCCAGCAGCGGCCGGTTGGGCAGGGAAGAAAAACTGTTTTTT.

This clone has more than one count but fewer than ten. CDR3 sequence (DNA): TGTGCCAGCTCACAATTGGGCAGTCTCAATCAGCCCCAGCATTTT. Translated: CASSQLGSLNQPQHF. This sequence joins TRBV18 and TRBJ1-5; D is unresolved. Per germline, CDR1 KGHSH and CDR2 LQKENI. The CDR3 totals 15 residues. Trimming left V 4 bases short and J 3 bases short, with 13 bases between.

This chain uses TRBV19 with TRBJ1-5, with 7 positions matching TRBD1. Germline V gives CDR1 LNHDA, CDR2 SQIVND (reference sequence). This CDR3 comprises 16 residues. The J segment lost 3 bases and the V segment lost 3 bases, leaving 8 bases of the junction unmatched. The CDR3 coding sequence is TGTGCCAGTAGTATCCGGTCAGGGGGGAACAATCAGCCCCAGCATTTT. This codes for CASSIRSGGNNQPQHF.

This chain joins TRBV19 and TRBJ1-5, with D possibly TRBD1 on 6 matching bases. From germline, CDR1 is LNHDA and CDR2 SQIVND (reference sequence). The CDR3 is 16 residues long. The V and J ends lost 1 base and 3 bases respectively, with 13 bases between them. The CDR3 DNA reads as TGTGCCAGTAGTATAGTAGAAGGGGGTTACAATCAGCCCCAGCATTTT. This encodes CASSIVEGGYNQPQHF.

The rearrangement uses TRBV6-5 and TRBJ1-1; D is unclear. The V end lost 2 bases, the J end lost 0 bases, and 7 bases lay between the germline ends. CDR3 length equals 14 residues. Germline V CDR1 and CDR2: MNHEY, SVGAGI. The chain's CDR3 is CASSYDTLNTEAFF. The CDR3 bases are TGTGCCAGCAGTTACGATACTTTGAACACTGAAGCTTTCTTT.

The chain employs TRBV6-5 and TRBJ1-5; weak D call: TRBD1 (6 bases). Per the germline V gene, CDR1 is MNHEY and CDR2 is SVGAGI. V was pared by 0 bases and J by 3 bases, with 9 bases between. The CDR3 runs to 15 residues. The CDR3 region has the DNA TGTGCCAGCAGTTACTCCTCAGGGGACAATCAGCCCCAGCATTTT. It codes for CASSYSSGDNQPQHF.

In this sample, this clone turned up once. Within the sample, other DNA sequences also encode this same CDR3. The chain joins TRBV28 to TRBJ2-3; a possible D gene is TRBD1 (5 bases). V lost 1 base, J lost 2 bases, and 7 bases lay in between. Germline-derived CDR1 and CDR2 are MDHEN and SYDVKM. This CDR3 is 14 amino acids long. In nucleotides, the CDR3 is TGTGCCAGCAGTTTATTGGGGCCCACAGATACGCAGTATTTT. Protein sequence: CASSLLGPTDTQYF.

The V call is TRBV6-4, the J call TRBJ2-3; D unclear. The CDR3 consists of 13 residues. CDR1 and CDR2 from the germline V gene are MRHNA and SNTAGT. V dropped 2 bases and J dropped 2 bases, with 5 bases sitting between them. This CDR3 reads CASSDTDTDTQYF. The CDR3, as DNA: TGTGCCAGCAGTGACACAGACACAGATACGCAGTATTTT.

This clone was recorded once. This chain links TRBV5-1 with TRBJ2-1; 9 positions match TRBD2. CDR1 is SGHRS and CDR2 is YFSETQ in the germline V gene. The V and J ends lost 0 bases and 6 bases, in that order; junction bases with no gene match: 10. The CDR3 loop spans 17 amino acids. As DNA, the CDR3 is TGCGCCAGCAGCTTGGGCGGGGGGCCTAGCGGGATCAATGAGCAGTTCTTC. Amino acid sequence: CASSLGGGPSGINEQFF.